This T cell receptor (beta chain) was found in a study of blood T cell repertoires in COVID-19. Study in general: The study drew acute and convalescent COVID-19 samples from the United States, Italy and Spain. From T cells, B-cell-depleted T cells, or PBMCs came the material, which was cDNA or gDNA.

This clone was picked up one time. V shed 6 bases, J shed 6 bases, and the junction held 14 bases outside the gene matches. The CDR3 runs to 16 residues. Germline CDR1 reads LGHDT; CDR2 reads YNNKEL (reference sequence). Per the study methods: The authors estimated nucleated cell counts from reference gene primer amplification. Here immunoSEQ multiplex PCR was the method, and the copy in TCRdb shows in-frame clones only, minus some. For V, J and clone size, that table is used; D and trimming come from the DNA. The sample has fewer than 90,000 clones; around 86% are singletons. The chain combines TRBV3-1 (or the pseudogene TRBV3-2) with TRBJ2-1; TRBD1 matches 7 bases. The TCR originated in a man between 45 and 60 years old with active or convalescent COVID-19. Material: peripheral blood. The CDR3 protein is CASSSYRGTTVNEQFF. The DNA for the CDR3 is TGTGCCAGCAGTAGTTACAGGGGAACTACAGTCAATGAGCAGTTCTTC.